A single T cell receptor beta chain is shown here with its context. The treatment denotes: randomized to nivolumab then ipilimumab (arm A) or the reverse (arm B). This record comes from a study of sequential checkpoint blockade in melanoma. CDR1 and CDR2 from the germline V gene are SGHTA and FQGNSA. J lost 2 bases, V lost 2 bases, and 5 bases had no gene match. The CDR3 runs to 16 residues. TCRdb's copy holds only in-frame clones and misses some; the assay was immunoSEQ multiplex PCR. The top ten clones hold under 65% of a sample with almost 20,000 clones, around 82% of them seen once. The rearrangement links TRBV7-2 to TRBJ2-3; 9 bases are a match to TRBD2. The clonotype comes from a human donor with melanoma. The specimen was CD8+ T cells sorted from blood (inferred from file names), collected from a patient given nivolumab and ipilimumab in sequence. As DNA, the CDR3 is TGTGCCAGCAGCTTACGCCTAGCGGGATACACAGATACGCAGTATTTT. Translated, it gives CASSLRLAGYTDTQYF.